The 20 T cell receptor beta chains presented below share a single source sample, sequenced in a study of T cells of healthy individuals. TCRdb reprocessed the 5' RACE reads with MiXCR, giving one entry per CDR3 protein. The profile shows around 63,000 distinct CDR3 sequences, 15% to 20% of them singletons. The receptors here all came from a human donor in good health.

A few counts support this clonotype. J is TRBJ2-7 and V is TRBV7-2; 9 nucleotides match TRBD1. V gave up 5 bases and J gave up 3 bases; unmatched junction bases: 11. CDR3 size: 16 residues. Looked up from germline, CDR1 is SGHTA and CDR2 is FQGNSA. Here the CDR3 reads CASSPSWDRVFYEQYF. The CDR3 bases are TGTGCCAGCAGCCCATCCTGGGACAGGGTTTTCTACGAGCAGTACTTC.

This chain uses TRBV20-1 with TRBJ2-7; D may match TRBD1 or TRBD2 (5 bases each). With 3 bases removed from V and 2 bases from J, the gap between germline ends came to 11 bases. The CDR3 loop spans 13 amino acids. Germline V gene sequence: CDR1 DFQATT, CDR2 SNEGSKA (reference sequence). This CDR3 is CSARTWGTYEQYF. The CDR3 DNA is TGCAGTGCTAGGACCTGGGGGACCTACGAGCAGTACTTC.

This clonotype showed up just a few times. V gene TRBV19 combines with J gene TRBJ1-2; a possible D gene is TRBD1 (6 bases). The CDR3 contains 16 residues. V shed 6 bases and J shed 0 bases, with 17 bases lying between them. Germline V gene lookup returns CDR1 LNHDA and CDR2 SQIVND (reference sequence). CDR3 sequence: CASSTLRTASNYGYTF. The CDR3, as DNA: TGTGCCAGTAGCACTCTCCGGACAGCCTCTAACTATGGCTACACCTTC.

In this sample, this clonotype turned up many times. The chain is built from TRBV7-9 and TRBJ2-4; 10 nucleotides align to TRBD2. The J segment lost 7 bases and the V segment lost 5 bases, leaving 2 bases of the junction unmatched. The CDR3 length is 13 residues. The germline V gene has CDR1 SEHNR and CDR2 FQNEAQ (reference sequence). The CDR3, as DNA: TGTGCCAGCAGCCTGACTAGCGGGAACATTCAGTACTTC. Amino acid sequence: CASSLTSGNIQYF. Full variable domain (outside the CDR3, taken from reference TRBV7-9 and TRBJ2-4): DTGVSQNPRHKITKRGQNVTFRCDPISEHNRLYWYRQTLGQGPEFLTYFQNEAQLEKSRLLSDRFSAERPKGSFSTLEIQRTEQGDSAMYLCASSLTSGNIQYFGAGTRLSVL.

At least ten counts were recorded for this clonotype. This chain joins TRBV28 and TRBJ1-4; 9 nucleotides align to TRBD1. Germline CDR1 reads MDHEN; CDR2 reads SYDVKM. The CDR3 length is 14 residues. V shed 6 bases and J 3 bases; nucleotides not matched to a gene: 2. This CDR3 reads CASRTGGSNEKLFF. The DNA of the CDR3 is TGTGCCAGCAGGACAGGGGGGTCTAATGAAAAACTGTTTTTT.

This clonotype showed up many times. V gene TRBV11-2 combines with J gene TRBJ2-1; TRBD1 agrees at 7 bases. The CDR3 covers 16 residues. Germline V gives CDR1 SGHAT, CDR2 FQNNGV. Losses at the gene ends were 4 bases for V and 4 bases for J; bases not matched to a gene: 10. CDR3 nucleotide sequence: TGTGCCAGCAGCTCGGGACAGATGGGGCTTTACAATGAGCAGTTCTTC. Translating gives CASSSGQMGLYNEQFF.

Many counts were recorded for this clonotype. The rearrangement joins TRBV20-1 to TRBJ1-1; D might be TRBD1 (5 bases). The CDR3 loop spans 14 amino acids. V was pared by 6 bases and J by 0 bases, with 14 bases between. The germline V gene has CDR1 DFQATT and CDR2 SNEGSKA (reference sequence). CDR3 protein: CSAESQGLNTEAFF. The CDR3 DNA follows: TGCAGTGCCGAATCGCAGGGTCTGAACACTGAAGCTTTCTTT.

This clonotype was seen repeatedly, ten times or more. The rearrangement joins TRBV9 to TRBJ1-2; D unresolved. The CDR3 runs to 14 residues. Germline V gene data show CDR1 as SGDLS and CDR2 as YYNGEE. V lost 1 base, J lost 0 bases, and 7 bases lay in between. As DNA, the CDR3 is TGTGCCAGCAGCGTACAGCCGACTAACTATGGCTACACCTTC. Residues: CASSVQPTNYGYTF.

This clonotype was recorded at least ten times. The chain has TRBV24-1 and TRBJ2-1, with unresolved D. V gave up 1 base and J gave up 15 bases, with 12 bases separating them. Per the germline V gene, CDR1 is KGHDR and CDR2 is SFDVKD. The CDR3 has 12 residues. In DNA form, the CDR3 reads TGTGCCACCAGTGATTTCACTTCTCGGCGGTTCTTC. The encoded protein is CATSDFTSRRFF.

The gene calls are TRBV5-1 and TRBJ1-4, with 9 bases fitting TRBD1. After removal of 2 bases from V and 5 bases from J, the junction contained 4 bases not matched to a gene. The CDR3 is 15 amino acids. Germline CDR1 SGHRS, CDR2 YFSETQ. The chain's CDR3 is CASSFMGQGNEKLFF. The CDR3 region has the DNA TGCGCCAGCAGCTTTATGGGACAGGGCAATGAAAAACTGTTTTTT.

This clonotype was found once. Just one base apart from a much larger clone, this may be a read error. The gene calls are TRBV24-1 and TRBJ2-2; D possibly corresponds to TRBD1 (6 bases). CDR1 is KGHDR and CDR2 is SFDVKD in the germline V gene. This CDR3 comprises 15 residues. V lost 4 bases and J lost 4, with 12 bases in between. CDR3 amino acids: CATSETGHITGELFF. DNA of the CDR3: TGTGCCACCAGTGAGACGGGACACATCACCGGGGAGCTGTTTTTT.

Ten or more counts support this clonotype. The CDR3 loop reads CAISESRGVRSNQPQHF. In DNA form, the CDR3 reads TGTGCCATCAGTGAGTCGAGAGGGGTAAGAAGCAATCAGCCCCAGCATTTT. The chain uses TRBV10-3 and TRBJ1-5, with a weak D call TRBD1 (5 bases). This CDR3 has 17 residues. Germline loops: CDR1 ENHRY, CDR2 SYGVKD. Trimming cost V 0 bases and J 1 base, with 13 bases left between them.

The chain recombines TRBV6-5 with TRBJ1-4; TRBD1 might be the D (5 bases). Trimming shortened V by 5 bases and J by 4 bases, and 17 bases separated the two germline ends. This CDR3 is 16 amino acids long. Germline V gene data show CDR1 as MNHEY and CDR2 as SVGAGI. The CDR3 coding sequence is TGTGCCAGCAGTACCTGGCAGGGCACTGGTAATGAAAAACTGTTTTTT. Amino acid sequence: CASSTWQGTGNEKLFF.

This clonotype was observed many times. This chain joins TRBV10-2 and TRBJ2-5, with 7 positions matching TRBD1. The CDR3 contains 14 residues. Germline CDR1 is WSHSY and CDR2 is SAAADI. The V and J ends lost 4 bases and 5 bases, in that order; junction bases with no gene match: 7. CDR3 in DNA: TGCGCCAGCAGTGCGGTTGACAGGGTCGAGACCCAGTACTTC. It encodes CASSAVDRVETQYF.

This clonotype was counted between two and nine times. The rearrangement joins TRBV5-1 to TRBJ2-5; D could derive from TRBD1 or TRBD2 (5 bases each). This CDR3 is 15 amino acids long. Germline V CDR1 and CDR2: SGHRS, YFSETQ. The V and J ends lost 4 bases and 5 bases respectively, with 18 bases between them. For the CDR3, the DNA is TGCGCCAGCAGCCCGGGACGGCTCGGTATGGAGACCCAGTACTTC. It translates to CASSPGRLGMETQYF.

In this sample, this clonotype turned up many times. This chain's CDR3 is CASSATTGTTDTQYF. For the CDR3, the DNA is TGTGCCAGCAGTGCGACGACAGGGACCACAGATACGCAGTATTTT. The V and J genes are TRBV28 and TRBJ2-3; 7 positions match TRBD1. The CDR3 is 15 amino acids. Germline CDR1 reads MDHEN; CDR2 reads SYDVKM. V dropped 5 bases and J dropped 2; count of bases not matched to a gene: 7.

This clonotype was recorded many times. This chain joins TRBV9 and TRBJ1-1, with D unresolved. Trimming removed 3 bases at V and 5 bases at J, with 11 bases between. Germline CDR1 SGDLS, CDR2 YYNGEE. The CDR3 sequence is 13 residues long. CDR3 DNA sequence: TGTGCCAGCAGCGCCCCAGGTAGGACTGAAGCTTTCTTT. Translating gives CASSAPGRTEAFF.

The CDR3 spells CASSYPARADTQYF. For the CDR3, the DNA is TGTGCCAGCAGTTACCCGGCGAGGGCAGATACGCAGTATTTT. The chain carries TRBV6-6 and TRBJ2-3; D perhaps matches TRBD2 (5 bases). CDR3 length: 14 amino acids. The V and J ends lost 2 bases and 4 bases respectively, with 10 bases between them. CDR1 MNHNY and CDR2 SVGAGI come from the germline V gene (reference sequence).

In its sample, this clonotype was seen many times. V gene TRBV6-1 combines with J gene TRBJ2-3, with TRBD2 identical over 8 bases. Germline V gene data show CDR1 as MNHNS and CDR2 as SASEGT. The ends lost 0 bases at V and 5 bases at J; junction bases unmatched: 16. The CDR3 spans 19 residues. CDR3 sequence (DNA): TGTGCCAGCAGTGAAGCGCGCGATGGACGGGGGGGCCGTTTAGATACGCAGTATTTT. It encodes CASSEARDGRGGRLDTQYF.

This clonotype was found many times. The V call is TRBV20-1, the J call TRBJ2-7, with 15 bases identical to TRBD2. The CDR3 covers 18 residues. Germline V gene sequence: CDR1 DFQATT, CDR2 SNEGSKA (reference sequence). The V and J ends lost 2 bases and 0 bases, in that order; junction bases with no gene match: 8. CDR3 nucleotides: TGCAGTGCTAGAACCGGGACTAGCGGGAGGACCTTCTCCTACGAGCAGTACTTC. Encoded protein: CSARTGTSGRTFSYEQYF.